These 25 T cell receptor beta chains share one sample of origin, sequenced in a study of identical twins. Via MiXCR, TCRdb re-called the 5' RACE reads, giving one row per CDR3 protein. The sample has about 460,000 distinct CDR3 sequences; approximately 15% are singletons. This sample was shared with a second study, whose subject was yellow fever vaccine responses in identical twins.

The sequenced sample consisted of CD4+ T cells sorted from blood. Every receptor here comes from a woman younger than 30 in good health.

This clonotype occurred a few times. This sequence joins TRBV18 and TRBJ2-5; D not certain. V was shortened by 3 bases and J by 1 base, with 6 bases between the two germline ends. The CDR3 extends over 13 amino acids. Germline CDR1 is KGHSH and CDR2 is LQKENI. For the CDR3, the DNA is TGTGCCAGCTCACCCTTCCCCCAAGAGACCCAGTACTTC. This gives the protein CASSPFPQETQYF. The variable domain in full, with the rest retrieved from reference TRBV18 and TRBJ2-5, is NAGVMQNPRHLVRRRGQEARLRCSPMKGHSHVYWYRQLPEEGLKFMVYLQKENIIDESGMPKERFSAEFPKEGPSILRIQQVVRGDSAAYFCASSPFPQETQYFGPGTRLLVL.

This clonotype came up many times. The genes are TRBV6-1 and TRBJ1-2; D uncertain. CDR3 length: 10 amino acids. CDR1 and CDR2 (germline): MNHNS, SASEGT. Trimming shortened V by 10 bases and J by 10 bases, and 13 bases separated the two germline ends. The DNA of the CDR3 is TGTGCCACCGGGCCGCACTTCTACACCTTC. As protein: CATGPHFYTF.

The rearrangement uses TRBV29-1 and TRBJ1-5; 9 nucleotides align to TRBD1. The CDR3 runs to 15 residues. Germline lookup yields CDR1 SQVTM and CDR2 ANQGSEA. Germline trimming cut 7 bases from V and 2 bases from J; bases unmatched to any gene: 9. Here the CDR3 DNA reads TGCAGCGCGCACAGGGGGCGCGTTGGCAATCAGCCCCAGCATTTT. It specifies CSAHRGRVGNQPQHF.

This chain's CDR3 is CASSLNQADSYSYEQYF. DNA of the CDR3: TGCGCCAGCAGCCTAAATCAGGCAGACAGTTACTCCTACGAGCAGTACTTC. V usage is TRBV4-3 and J usage is TRBJ2-7; maybe TRBD1 (5 bases). The CDR3 sequence is 17 residues long. V shed 4 bases and J shed 0 bases, with 19 bases lying between them. Germline CDR1 reads LGHNA; CDR2 reads YSLEER.

This clonotype has only a few counts. The chain is built from TRBV7-3 and TRBJ1-6; weak D call: TRBD1 (5 bases). V was shortened by 2 bases and J by 0 bases, with 8 bases between the two germline ends. Germline lookup yields CDR1 SGHTA and CDR2 FQGTGA. The CDR3 is made up of 16 amino acids. The CDR3 nucleotides read TGTGCCAGCAGCTTAGGGGCGAGCTCCTATAATTCACCCCTCCACTTT. Translating gives CASSLGASSYNSPLHF.

This clonotype was counted only a few times. The chain combines TRBV20-1 with TRBJ1-4; D not certain. Germline values: CDR1 DFQATT, CDR2 SNEGSKA (reference sequence). CDR3 size: 10 residues. V lost 3 bases, J lost 7 bases, and 3 bases lay in between. DNA for the CDR3: TGCAGTGCTAGTGGTGAAAAACTGTTTTTT. It codes for CSASGEKLFF.

The table lists this clonotype with many counts. This sequence joins TRBV29-1 and TRBJ2-1, with 12 bases identical to TRBD2. V trimming: 5 bases; J trimming: 9 bases; junction bases outside the gene matches: 5. The CDR3 covers 13 residues. CDR1 SQVTM and CDR2 ANQGSEA come from the germline V gene. In DNA, the CDR3 is TGCAGCGTTAGGTCTAGCGGGAGGGTTGAGCAGTTCTTC. Residues: CSVRSSGRVEQFF.

This clonotype has more than one count but fewer than ten. J is TRBJ1-5 and V is TRBV20-1; D is undetermined. Germline assignment: CDR1 DFQATT and CDR2 SNEGSKA (reference sequence). Trimming pared 0 bases from V and 1 base from J, leaving 4 bases between. The CDR3 extends over 13 amino acids. This chain's CDR3 is CSARDKSNQPQHF. The CDR3 DNA is TGCAGTGCTAGAGACAAAAGCAATCAGCCCCAGCATTTT.

J is TRBJ1-1 and V is TRBV6-5; D remains ambiguous. V lost 0 bases and J 1 base, leaving 6 bases between the germline ends. There are 14 residues in the CDR3. CDR1 is MNHEY, CDR2 SVGAGI, per germline. The CDR3 loop is CASSYSSTNTEAFF. The DNA for the CDR3 is TGTGCCAGCAGTTACTCCTCAACGAACACTGAAGCTTTCTTT.

This clonotype has only a few counts. The chain joins TRBV24-1 to TRBJ2-7; D unclear. The CDR3 has 14 amino acids. With 0 bases removed from V and 2 bases from J, the gap between germline ends came to 7 bases. CDR1 is KGHDR and CDR2 is SFDVKD in the germline V gene. This CDR3 reads CATSDLGRPYEQYF. CDR3 DNA sequence: TGTGCCACCAGTGATTTGGGGCGGCCCTACGAGCAGTACTTC.

This clonotype was seen a handful of times. The rearrangement joins TRBV2 to TRBJ2-2; D unresolved. This CDR3 has 13 amino acids. Germline V lookup: CDR1 SNHLY, CDR2 FYNNEI. The CDR3 here is CATAAKNTGELFF. The CDR3 bases are TGTGCAACCGCGGCTAAGAACACCGGGGAGCTGTTTTTT.

Regarding this clonotype: This may come from a read error, since a much larger clone is one base off. This sequence joins TRBV15 and TRBJ2-3; unclear D gene. This CDR3 comprises 13 residues. Per germline, CDR1 LNHNV and CDR2 YYDKDF (reference sequence). In nucleotides, the CDR3 is TGTGCCACCAGCAGAGCTCCCACAGATACGCTGTATTTT. Amino acid sequence: CATSRAPTDTLYF.

This clonotype was seen only a few times. The V gene is TRBV7-9, the J gene TRBJ2-4; possible D gene TRBD1, 6 bases. This CDR3 region has 13 residues. Trimming took 8 bases from V and 3 from J, leaving 11 bases between them. The germline gives CDR1 SEHNR, CDR2 FQNEAQ (reference sequence). CDR3 loop: CASEGVGKNIQYF. In DNA, the CDR3 is TGTGCCAGCGAGGGGGTGGGCAAAAACATTCAGTACTTC.

CDR3 in amino acids: CASSLGHVNTEAFF. CDR3 nucleotides: TGTGCCAGCAGTTTAGGGCACGTGAACACTGAAGCTTTCTTT. The chain combines TRBV12-3 or TRBV12-4 with TRBJ1-1; D is uncertain. Trimming pared 1 base from V and 0 bases from J, leaving 6 bases between. This CDR3 comprises 14 residues.

CDR3: CASRRGSQEQFF. CDR3 DNA sequence: TGTGCCAGCAGGCGCGGGTCCCAGGAGCAGTTCTTC. The chain recombines TRBV12-3 or TRBV12-4 with TRBJ2-1; D perhaps matches TRBD2 (5 bases). The CDR3 is 12 amino acids. V lost 6 bases, J lost 10 bases, and 13 bases lay in between.

The chain carries TRBV7-2 and TRBJ2-1; no firm D call. Germline CDR1 SGHTA, CDR2 FQGNSA. V was pared by 2 bases and J by 11 bases, with 16 bases between. This CDR3 contains 14 residues. CDR3 protein: CASSLPPRGLKQFF. The DNA of the CDR3 is TGTGCCAGCAGCTTACCGCCCCGCGGTCTCAAGCAGTTCTTC.

This clonotype has a handful of counts. The chain couples TRBV11-3 to TRBJ2-2, with TRBD1 matching over 9 bases. Germline CDR1 SGHNT, CDR2 YENEEA. V shed 0 bases and J 9 bases; nucleotides not matched to a gene: 2. There are 14 residues in the CDR3. Written as DNA, the CDR3 is TGTGCCAGCAGCTTAGACGGACAGGGGAGGGAGCTGTTTTTT. Its translation: CASSLDGQGRELFF.

The chain has TRBV5-1 and TRBJ2-7; possibly TRBD1 or TRBD2 for D (5 bases each). Trimming cost V 0 bases and J 5 bases, with 12 bases left between them. Per the germline V gene, CDR1 is SGHRS and CDR2 is YFSETQ. This CDR3 is 14 amino acids long. The CDR3 DNA sequence: TGCGCCAGCAGCTTGGAGGGACCCCCCAACGAGCAGTACTTC. This codes for CASSLEGPPNEQYF. The full variable domain, completed using reference TRBV5-1 and TRBJ2-7, is KAGVTQTPRYLIKTRGQQVTLSCSPISGHRSVSWYQQTPGQGLQFLFEYFSETQRNKGNFPGRFSGRQFSNSRSEMNVSTLELGDSALYLCASSLEGPPNEQYFGPGTRLTVT.

The gene calls are TRBV15 and TRBJ2-5; no definite D call. This CDR3 is built from 12 residues. V was clipped by 3 bases and J by 7 bases, with 9 bases between them. Germline V lookup: CDR1 LNHNV, CDR2 YYDKDF (reference sequence). CDR3 loop: CATSSTTGTQYF. CDR3 DNA sequence: TGTGCCACCAGCAGCACCACGGGGACCCAGTACTTC. Filled out from reference TRBV15 and TRBJ2-5, the complete variable domain reads DAMVIQNPRYQVTQFGKPVTLSCSQTLNHNVMYWYQQKSSQAPKLLFHYYDKDFNNEADTPDNFQSRRPNTSFCFLDIRSPGLGDTAMYLCATSSTTGTQYFGPGTRLLVL.

This clonotype was recorded many times. V and J are TRBV4-3 and TRBJ2-5; D is ambiguous. The CDR3 is 13 amino acids. The germline V gene encodes CDR1 LGHNA and CDR2 YSLEER. The V end was cut by 0 bases, the J end by 4 bases, with 6 bases between. DNA of the CDR3: TGCGCCAGCAGCCAAGATTATCGAGAGACCCAGTACTTC. As protein: CASSQDYRETQYF.

This clonotype has ten or more counts. V and J are TRBV28 and TRBJ2-5, with 7 positions matching TRBD2. V gave up 0 bases and J gave up 1 base; unmatched junction bases: 2. The CDR3 extends over 15 amino acids. Looked up from germline, CDR1 is MDHEN and CDR2 is SYDVKM. The CDR3 sequence: CASSLWGGGQETQYF. In nucleotides, the CDR3 is TGTGCCAGCAGTTTATGGGGGGGGGGCCAAGAGACCCAGTACTTC.

A few counts support this clonotype. The gene calls are TRBV7-2 and TRBJ2-1; 9 nucleotides agree with TRBD2. The CDR3 contains 13 residues. CDR1 and CDR2 (germline): SGHTA, FQGNSA. Trimming took 1 base from V and 14 from J; bases not matched to a gene: 6. CDR3: CASSLEGSGSEFF. CDR3 DNA sequence: TGTGCCAGCAGCTTAGAGGGTAGCGGGAGTGAGTTCTTC.

J is TRBJ2-1 and V is TRBV12-3 or TRBV12-4, with D possibly being TRBD1 (6 bases). The CDR3 has 15 residues. Trimming removed 0 bases from V and 6 bases from J, with 12 bases in between. CDR3 DNA sequence: TGTGCCAGCAGTTTAGCGCGACAGGCACTCAATGAGCAGTTCTTC. This sequence encodes CASSLARQALNEQFF.

This clonotype was counted a few times. The genes are TRBV12-3 or TRBV12-4 and TRBJ1-4, with a weak D call TRBD1 (5 bases). Trimming shortened V by 2 bases and J by 5 bases, and 6 bases separated the two germline ends. CDR3 length: 13 residues. CDR3 nucleotide sequence: TGTGCCAGCAGTTTACGACAGAATGAAAAACTGTTTTTT. Amino acids: CASSLRQNEKLFF.

This clonotype has a handful of counts. In nucleotides, the CDR3 is TGTGCCATAAACATGGGGGGATCGCCAGATACGCAGTATTTT. Amino acid sequence: CAINMGGSPDTQYF. This chain joins TRBV24-1 and TRBJ2-3, with a tentative D call TRBD2 (6 bases). V was cut by 11 bases and J by 4 bases, with 18 bases left in between. This CDR3 is built from 14 residues. Per the germline V gene, CDR1 is KGHDR and CDR2 is SFDVKD.